This T cell receptor (beta chain) was sequenced in a study of early T cells in non-severe SARS-CoV-2 infection. Study results and caveats: Using VDJdb, the matching emphasized anti-spike CD8 responses while missing private and CD4 specificities.

This clonotype was observed at least ten times. Its antigen is still unknown. Germline CDR1 and CDR2: SGHDT and YYEEEE. The CDR3 contains 14 residues. V was clipped by 4 bases and J by 7 bases; unmatched bases: 4. TCRdb re-called the 5' RACE reads with MiXCR, one entry per CDR3 protein. The sample lists 25,000 to 30,000 distinct CDR3 sequences, roughly 4% occurring once. The chain has TRBV5-6 and TRBJ2-7; 14 nucleotides match TRBD2. The sequence derives from an adult who was a healthcare worker with PCR-confirmed SARS-CoV-2 infection or an uninfected control (not recorded which). Material for sequencing was whole blood. CDR3 loop: CASSGLAGGLEQYF. In nucleotides, the CDR3 is TGTGCCAGCAGCGGACTAGCGGGGGGACTGGAGCAGTACTTC.